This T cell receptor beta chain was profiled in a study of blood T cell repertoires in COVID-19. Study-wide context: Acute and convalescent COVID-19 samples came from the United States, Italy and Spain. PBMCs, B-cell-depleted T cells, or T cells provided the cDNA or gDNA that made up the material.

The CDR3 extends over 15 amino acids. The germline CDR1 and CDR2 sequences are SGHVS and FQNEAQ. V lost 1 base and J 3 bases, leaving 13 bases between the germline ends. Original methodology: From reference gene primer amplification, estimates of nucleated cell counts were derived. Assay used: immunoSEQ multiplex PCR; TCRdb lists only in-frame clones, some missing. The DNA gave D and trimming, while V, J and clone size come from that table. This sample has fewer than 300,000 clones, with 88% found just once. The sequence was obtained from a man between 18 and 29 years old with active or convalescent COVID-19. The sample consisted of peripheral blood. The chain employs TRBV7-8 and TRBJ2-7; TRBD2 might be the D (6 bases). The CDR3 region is CASSLGGVNFYEQYF. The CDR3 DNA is TGTGCCAGCAGCTTAGGGGGGGTCAATTTCTACGAGCAGTACTTC.